The present TCR beta chain was sequenced within a study of shared clonotypes between healthy human individuals. It was across several immunoSEQ plates that each subset's genomic DNA was evenly split. Measured with immunoSEQ multiplex PCR; TCRdb has only the in-frame clones, and not every one. The repertoire holds roughly 590,000 clones, with just under 97% as singletons. CD45RO-negative CD8 cells positively selected for CCR7 made up the naive population, which excluded terminally differentiated effector memory CD45RA+ cells. For this clone: Other DNA sequences in this specimen translate into the identical CDR3.

Germline-derived CDR1 and CDR2 are SEHNR and FQNEAQ (reference sequence). Between the trimmed V and J ends, which lost 2 bases and 0 bases, there was a span of 8 bases. The CDR3 is 15 residues long. The specimen was naive CD8+ T cells sorted from blood. The TCR sequence derives from a woman in her twenties or thirties in good health. V and J are TRBV7-9 and TRBJ2-1; a weak D match, TRBD2 (5 bases). The CDR3 is CASSLSGSSYNEQFF. CDR3 coding DNA: TGTGCCAGCAGCTTAAGCGGAAGCTCCTACAATGAGCAGTTCTTC. Complete variable domain (other parts from reference TRBV7-9 and TRBJ2-1): DTGVSQNPRHKITKRGQNVTFRCDPISEHNRLYWYRQTLGQGPEFLTYFQNEAQLEKSRLLSDRFSAERPKGSFSTLEIQRTEQGDSAMYLCASSLSGSSYNEQFFGPGTRLTVL.